Listed below are T cell receptor beta chains from one sample, sequenced in a study of T cells in localized non-small cell lung cancer. Using immunoSEQ multiplex PCR, the repertoire was profiled, and TCRdb retains in-frame clones only, with some absent. The sample lists roughly 3,500 clones, around 24% seen once, with under 20% in the top ten. Sample: lung tumor tissue, taken before any cancer treatment. Receptors originate from a man aged 40 to 69 with stage II squamous cell lung carcinoma. The CDR3 runs from the conserved cysteine through the conserved F or W. D genes are given only for firm matches. Some rows mark clone size as missing; the rest say once, few, many or name a class of expanded clone.

d_gene	v_gene	j_gene	abundance	CDR3aa	CDR3nt
TRBD1	TRBV11-3	TRBJ1-4	-	CASSQGGQGAEKLFF	TGTGCCAGCAGCCAAGGGGGACAGGGGGCTGAAAAACTGTTTTTT
-	TRBV6-8	TRBJ1-5	-	CASSYSGSNQPQHF	TGTGCCAGCAGTTACTCCGGGAGCAATCAGCCCCAGCATTTT
TRBD1	TRBV11-3	TRBJ1-5	medium-sized	CASSLDRTGGDGNQPQHF	TGTGCCAGCAGCTTAGATCGAACAGGGGGGGACGGCAATCAGCCCCAGCATTTT
TRBD1	TRBV10-3	TRBJ1-5	-	CAISESGQSNQPQHF	TGTGCCATCAGTGAGTCGGGACAGTCCAATCAGCCCCAGCATTTT
TRBD1	TRBV5-1	TRBJ1-2	few	CASSLDGTAIYGYTF	TGCGCCAGCAGCTTGGATGGGACAGCGATCTATGGCTACACCTTC
TRBD1	TRBV9	TRBJ1-4	few	CASSAAGQAYEKLFF	TGTGCCAGCAGCGCAGCAGGACAGGCGTATGAAAAACTGTTTTTT
TRBD2	TRBV6-8	TRBJ2-7	medium-sized	CASSRLDFAGGSYEQYF	TGTGCCAGCAGCCGCCTTGATTTTGCGGGAGGATCCTACGAGCAGTACTTC
TRBD2	TRBV9	TRBJ2-7	medium-sized	CASSVGTSFIHEQYF	TGTGCCAGCAGCGTAGGGACTAGTTTCATCCACGAGCAGTACTTC
-	TRBV1	TRBJ2-3	-	CASSLETPGRGLVGTQYF	TGCGCCAGCAGCCTAGAAACCCCGGGACGAGGACTTGTAGGTACGCAGTATTTT
TRBD1	TRBV19	TRBJ1-6	-	CASSPGQGYNSPLHF	TGTGCCAGTAGTCCGGGACAGGGGTATAATTCACCCCTCCACTTT
-	TRBV28	TRBJ2-3	-	CASSLPGVGTDTQYF	TGTGCCAGCAGTTTACCGGGAGTGGGGACAGATACGCAGTATTTT
TRBD1	TRBV28	TRBJ2-1	few	CASSPTLGQGVNEQFF	TGTGCCAGCAGTCCAACCCTGGGACAGGGGGTAAATGAGCAGTTCTTC
-	TRBV19	TRBJ1-2	few	CASSMRTGYGYTF	TGTGCCAGTAGTATGAGAACGGGCTATGGCTACACCTTC
TRBD1	TRBV19	TRBJ2-5	-	CASSATGTAQETQYF	TGTGCCAGTAGTGCCACAGGGACAGCCCAAGAGACCCAGTACTTC
-	TRBV28	TRBJ2-2	few	CASRGWTGELFF	TGTGCCAGCCGGGGATGGACCGGGGAGCTGTTTTTT
-	TRBV6-8	TRBJ2-7	large	CAAGGQALNEQYF	TGTGCCGCGGGAGGACAGGCGCTGAACGAGCAGTACTTC
-	TRBV11-3	TRBJ1-2	-	CASSSTSYYYGYTF	TGTGCCAGCAGCTCGACATCCTATTACTATGGCTACACCTTC
TRBD2	TRBV12-5	TRBJ2-1	-	CASGLMALVGGRVDEQFF	TGTGCTAGTGGTTTGATGGCCCTCGTGGGGGGGAGAGTAGATGAGCAGTTCTTC